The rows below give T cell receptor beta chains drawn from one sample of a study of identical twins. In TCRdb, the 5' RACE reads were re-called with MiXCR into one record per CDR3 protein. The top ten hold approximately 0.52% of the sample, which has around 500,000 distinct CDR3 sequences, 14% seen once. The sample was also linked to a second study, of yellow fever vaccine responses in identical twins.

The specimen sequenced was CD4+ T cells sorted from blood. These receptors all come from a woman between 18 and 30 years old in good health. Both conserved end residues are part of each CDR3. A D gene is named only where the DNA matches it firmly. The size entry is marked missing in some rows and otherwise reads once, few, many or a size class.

CDR3aa: CASSQTPTSRNTGELFF
CDR3nt: TGTGCCAGCAGCCAAACCCCGACTAGCAGAAACACCGGGGAGCTGTTTTTT
abundance: -
v_gene: TRBV14
d_gene: TRBD2
len: 17
j_gene: TRBJ2-2

CDR3aa: CASSFPSPGQRNTIYF
CDR3nt: TGTGCCAGCAGTTTCCCCTCACCGGGACAGCGAAACACCATATATTTT
abundance: few
v_gene: TRBV12-3/TRBV12-4
d_gene: TRBD1
len: 16
j_gene: TRBJ1-3

CDR3aa: CSAGRGLANEQFF
CDR3nt: TGCAGTGCCGGCCGGGGACTAGCGAATGAGCAGTTCTTC
abundance: -
v_gene: TRBV20-1
d_gene: TRBD2
len: 13
j_gene: TRBJ2-1

CDR3aa: CASTRGGGNTGELFF
CDR3nt: TGTGCCAGCACCAGAGGGGGCGGGAACACCGGGGAGCTGTTTTTT
abundance: few
v_gene: TRBV12-3/TRBV12-4
d_gene: TRBD1
len: 15
j_gene: TRBJ2-2

CDR3aa: CASSQAVQGADSPLHF
CDR3nt: TGTGCCAGCAGCCAAGCAGTACAGGGGGCTGATTCACCCCTCCACTTT
abundance: -
v_gene: TRBV4-2
d_gene: TRBD1
len: 16
j_gene: TRBJ1-6

CDR3aa: CASGGPSWGDEQYF
CDR3nt: TGTGCCAGCGGGGGCCCGTCTTGGGGTGACGAGCAGTACTTC
abundance: -
v_gene: TRBV28
d_gene: -
len: 14
j_gene: TRBJ2-7

CDR3aa: CASSTEGGPVRDTQYF
CDR3nt: TGCGCCAGCAGCACAGAAGGGGGGCCGGTGAGAGATACGCAGTATTTT
abundance: -
v_gene: TRBV5-1
d_gene: -
len: 16
j_gene: TRBJ2-3

CDR3aa: CASSQRGGTAVHF
CDR3nt: TGTGCCAGCAGCCAACGAGGGGGGACCGCTGTTCACTTT
abundance: few
v_gene: TRBV6-2/TRBV6-3
d_gene: -
len: 13
j_gene: TRBJ1-6

CDR3aa: CASSYYPTEQYF
CDR3nt: TGTGCCAGCAGTTACTACCCGACCGAGCAGTACTTC
abundance: few
v_gene: TRBV6-2/TRBV6-3
d_gene: -
len: 12
j_gene: TRBJ2-7

CDR3aa: CATSRDQSREGETQYF
CDR3nt: TGTGCCACCAGCAGAGATCAGTCGCGGGAGGGAGAGACCCAGTACTTC
abundance: -
v_gene: TRBV15
d_gene: TRBD2
len: 16
j_gene: TRBJ2-5

CDR3aa: CASTRGQKNTGELFF
CDR3nt: TGTGCCAGCACGAGGGGACAGAAGAACACCGGGGAGCTGTTTTTT
abundance: many
v_gene: TRBV2
d_gene: TRBD1
len: 15
j_gene: TRBJ2-2

CDR3aa: CACSNRDRGRGTYNSPLHF
CDR3nt: TGTGCCTGCAGTAACCGGGACAGGGGGCGAGGAACCTATAATTCACCCCTCCACTTT
abundance: -
v_gene: TRBV12-3/TRBV12-4
d_gene: TRBD1
len: 19
j_gene: TRBJ1-6

CDR3aa: CASSRGLVPDIQYF
CDR3nt: TGTGCCAGCAGTAGAGGACTAGTCCCAGACATTCAGTACTTC
abundance: -
v_gene: TRBV25-1
d_gene: TRBD2
len: 14
j_gene: TRBJ2-4

CDR3aa: CATSRGARGRGSYNEQFF
CDR3nt: TGTGCCACCAGCAGAGGGGCCCGGGGGCGGGGGTCCTACAATGAGCAGTTCTTC
abundance: -
v_gene: TRBV15
d_gene: -
len: 18
j_gene: TRBJ2-1

CDR3aa: CASSRTGGGEDTQYF
CDR3nt: TGTGCCAGCAGTAGGACAGGGGGAGGGGAAGATACGCAGTATTTT
abundance: few
v_gene: TRBV12-3/TRBV12-4
d_gene: TRBD1
len: 15
j_gene: TRBJ2-3

CDR3aa: CAISESAGIDGNEQFF
CDR3nt: TGTGCCATCAGTGAGTCGGCGGGCATCGATGGCAATGAGCAGTTCTTC
abundance: -
v_gene: TRBV10-3
d_gene: -
len: 16
j_gene: TRBJ2-1

CDR3aa: CSALVPSPGYSYEQYF
CDR3nt: TGCAGTGCTTTGGTTCCCTCCCCAGGGTATTCCTACGAGCAGTACTTC
abundance: -
v_gene: TRBV20-1
d_gene: -
len: 16
j_gene: TRBJ2-7

CDR3aa: CASSPRGQGRSYEQYF
CDR3nt: TGTGCCAGCAGCCCCAGAGGACAGGGTCGCTCCTACGAGCAGTACTTC
abundance: few
v_gene: TRBV28
d_gene: TRBD1
len: 16
j_gene: TRBJ2-7

CDR3aa: CASKRDGNTGELFF
CDR3nt: TGTGCCAGCAAACGTGACGGGAACACCGGGGAGCTGTTTTTT
abundance: few
v_gene: TRBV6-1
d_gene: -
len: 14
j_gene: TRBJ2-2

CDR3aa: CASSPTGRFDEQYF
CDR3nt: TGTGCCAGCAGCCCGACAGGGCGCTTCGACGAGCAGTACTTC
abundance: few
v_gene: TRBV4-2
d_gene: TRBD1
len: 14
j_gene: TRBJ2-7

CDR3aa: CASSPDMSSYEQYF
CDR3nt: TGTGCCAGCAGCCCCGACATGAGCTCCTACGAGCAGTACTTC
abundance: -
v_gene: TRBV7-9
d_gene: -
len: 14
j_gene: TRBJ2-7

CDR3aa: CAWSVQGTGPRELFF
CDR3nt: TGTGCCTGGAGTGTACAAGGGACAGGGCCCAGGGAGCTGTTTTTT
abundance: few
v_gene: TRBV30
d_gene: TRBD1
len: 15
j_gene: TRBJ2-2

CDR3aa: CASTPAGVPYEQYF
CDR3nt: TGTGCCAGCACCCCAGCGGGAGTTCCCTACGAGCAGTACTTC
abundance: few
v_gene: TRBV12-3/TRBV12-4
d_gene: TRBD2
len: 14
j_gene: TRBJ2-7

CDR3aa: CASSFRDPSLDTQYF
CDR3nt: TGCGCCAGCAGCTTCCGGGACCCTAGCTTAGATACGCAGTATTTT
abundance: few
v_gene: TRBV5-1
d_gene: -
len: 15
j_gene: TRBJ2-3

CDR3aa: CASSLSAAGTEAFF
CDR3nt: TGTGCCAGCAGTTTAAGTGCGGCGGGGACTGAAGCTTTCTTT
abundance: -
v_gene: TRBV12-3/TRBV12-4
d_gene: -
len: 14
j_gene: TRBJ1-1

CDR3aa: CASSQLYQETQYF
CDR3nt: TGTGCCAGCAGCCAGCTGTACCAAGAGACCCAGTACTTC
abundance: few
v_gene: TRBV25-1
d_gene: -
len: 13
j_gene: TRBJ2-5

CDR3aa: CAFSLVVGQGGYNEQFF
CDR3nt: TGTGCCTTCAGTTTAGTAGTCGGACAGGGTGGCTACAATGAGCAGTTCTTC
abundance: -
v_gene: TRBV12-3/TRBV12-4
d_gene: TRBD1
len: 17
j_gene: TRBJ2-1

CDR3aa: CASSLVSGRAYDTQYF
CDR3nt: TGTGCCAGCAGTTTAGTTAGCGGGAGGGCCTACGATACGCAGTATTTT
abundance: -
v_gene: TRBV28
d_gene: TRBD2
len: 16
j_gene: TRBJ2-3

CDR3aa: CASRRWAESSYNEQFF
CDR3nt: TGTGCCAGCAGACGTTGGGCGGAAAGCTCCTACAATGAGCAGTTCTTC
abundance: -
v_gene: TRBV27
d_gene: -
len: 16
j_gene: TRBJ2-1

CDR3aa: CASRYSTGDSQPQHF
CDR3nt: TGTGCCAGCAGGTATTCCACAGGGGACAGTCAGCCCCAGCATTTT
abundance: few
v_gene: TRBV12-3/TRBV12-4
d_gene: TRBD1
len: 15
j_gene: TRBJ1-5

CDR3aa: CASRNSGLTDTQYF
CDR3nt: TGCGCCAGCAGAAATAGCGGCCTCACAGATACGCAGTATTTT
abundance: -
v_gene: TRBV5-1
d_gene: -
len: 14
j_gene: TRBJ2-3

CDR3aa: CASSPEPDTEAFF
CDR3nt: TGTGCCAGCAGTCCCGAACCGGACACTGAAGCTTTCTTT
abundance: many
v_gene: TRBV12-3/TRBV12-4
d_gene: -
len: 13
j_gene: TRBJ1-1

CDR3aa: CASSYVGGDYNSPLHF
CDR3nt: TGTGCCAGCAGTTACGTCGGGGGTGACTATAATTCACCCCTCCACTTT
abundance: few
v_gene: TRBV6-5
d_gene: -
len: 16
j_gene: TRBJ1-6

CDR3aa: CASSGGASYNEQFF
CDR3nt: TGTGCCAGCAGCGGGGGGGCATCCTACAATGAGCAGTTCTTC
abundance: few
v_gene: TRBV9
d_gene: -
len: 14
j_gene: TRBJ2-1

CDR3aa: CASTALQRSYGYTF
CDR3nt: TGTGCCAGCACTGCCCTTCAGAGATCGTACGGCTACACCTTC
abundance: few
v_gene: TRBV6-1
d_gene: -
len: 14
j_gene: TRBJ1-2

CDR3aa: CASSFGTMPQHF
CDR3nt: TGTGCCAGCAGTTTTGGGACAATGCCCCAGCATTTT
abundance: -
v_gene: TRBV6-2/TRBV6-3
d_gene: -
len: 12
j_gene: TRBJ1-5

CDR3aa: CSARGSSGGLETQYF
CDR3nt: TGCAGTGCTAGAGGGTCTAGCGGGGGTCTGGAGACCCAGTACTTC
abundance: -
v_gene: TRBV20-1
d_gene: TRBD2
len: 15
j_gene: TRBJ2-5

CDR3aa: CASSQLRGAGETQYF
CDR3nt: TGTGCCAGCAGCCAACTCCGGGGGGCCGGAGAGACCCAGTACTTC
abundance: few
v_gene: TRBV3-1
d_gene: -
len: 15
j_gene: TRBJ2-5

CDR3aa: CASSLGGRANYEQYF
CDR3nt: TGTGCCAGCAGCTTGGGCGGGAGGGCGAACTACGAGCAGTACTTC
abundance: -
v_gene: TRBV5-6
d_gene: TRBD2
len: 15
j_gene: TRBJ2-7

CDR3aa: CASSEGQGVWGYTF
CDR3nt: TGTGCCAGCAGCGAGGGACAGGGGGTATGGGGCTACACCTTC
abundance: many
v_gene: TRBV7-2
d_gene: TRBD1
len: 14
j_gene: TRBJ1-2

CDR3aa: CASSFQTVNYGYTF
CDR3nt: TGTGCCAGCAGCTTCCAGACGGTTAACTATGGCTACACCTTC
abundance: few
v_gene: TRBV7-8
d_gene: -
len: 14
j_gene: TRBJ1-2

CDR3aa: CASSQGGAANYGYTF
CDR3nt: TGTGCCAGCAGTCAAGGGGGGGCTGCGAACTATGGCTACACCTTC
abundance: -
v_gene: TRBV7-2
d_gene: -
len: 15
j_gene: TRBJ1-2

CDR3aa: CASSIAGYYNEQFF
CDR3nt: TGTGCCAGCAGTATAGCGGGGTACTACAATGAGCAGTTCTTC
abundance: -
v_gene: TRBV6-2/TRBV6-3
d_gene: TRBD2
len: 14
j_gene: TRBJ2-1

CDR3aa: CASSSPGERGYNEQFF
CDR3nt: TGTGCCAGCAGTTCGCCCGGGGAGCGGGGCTACAATGAGCAGTTCTTC
abundance: few
v_gene: TRBV12-3/TRBV12-4
d_gene: TRBD2
len: 16
j_gene: TRBJ2-1

CDR3aa: CASSLSASGGSPSYNEQFF
CDR3nt: TGCGCCAGCAGCTTGTCAGCTAGCGGGGGATCTCCCTCCTACAATGAGCAGTTCTTC
abundance: -
v_gene: TRBV5-1
d_gene: TRBD2
len: 19
j_gene: TRBJ2-1

CDR3aa: CASSYSTNRGPYEQYF
CDR3nt: TGTGCCAGCAGTTACTCGACCAACAGGGGGCCCTACGAGCAGTACTTC
abundance: -
v_gene: TRBV6-5
d_gene: TRBD1
len: 16
j_gene: TRBJ2-7

CDR3aa: CASAGGNQPQHF
CDR3nt: TGTGCCAGTGCTGGAGGAAATCAGCCCCAGCATTTT
abundance: -
v_gene: TRBV19
d_gene: -
len: 12
j_gene: TRBJ1-5

CDR3aa: CASSQWQQGAYEQYF
CDR3nt: TGTGCCAGCAGCCAATGGCAACAGGGGGCCTACGAGCAGTACTTC
abundance: -
v_gene: TRBV3-1
d_gene: TRBD1
len: 15
j_gene: TRBJ2-7

CDR3aa: CASSFRSRTSSYNSPLHF
CDR3nt: TGTGCCAGCAGTTTTAGGTCCAGAACGAGCTCCTATAATTCACCCCTCCACTTT
abundance: few
v_gene: TRBV27
d_gene: -
len: 18
j_gene: TRBJ1-6

CDR3aa: CASSFLQGNEQYF
CDR3nt: TGTGCCAGCAGCTTCCTACAGGGGAACGAGCAGTACTTC
abundance: few
v_gene: TRBV11-2
d_gene: TRBD1
len: 13
j_gene: TRBJ2-7

CDR3aa: CSARSRTSGSTDTQYF
CDR3nt: TGCAGTGCTAGATCACGGACTAGCGGGAGCACAGATACGCAGTATTTT
abundance: few
v_gene: TRBV20-1
d_gene: TRBD2
len: 16
j_gene: TRBJ2-3

CDR3aa: CASRSGQDQVYQETQYF
CDR3nt: TGTGCTAGCAGGTCGGGACAGGACCAGGTCTACCAAGAGACCCAGTACTTC
abundance: -
v_gene: TRBV7-7
d_gene: TRBD1
len: 17
j_gene: TRBJ2-5

CDR3aa: CASSTRTGPKTQYF
CDR3nt: TGTGCCAGCAGCACCAGGACAGGACCAAAGACCCAGTACTTC
abundance: -
v_gene: TRBV7-2
d_gene: TRBD1
len: 14
j_gene: TRBJ2-5

CDR3aa: CSVGTGFYEQYF
CDR3nt: TGCAGCGTTGGTACAGGCTTCTACGAGCAGTACTTC
abundance: -
v_gene: TRBV29-1
d_gene: -
len: 12
j_gene: TRBJ2-7

CDR3aa: CASSDNRRDTQYF
CDR3nt: TGCGCCAGCAGTGATAACCGGCGGGATACGCAGTATTTT
abundance: few
v_gene: TRBV10-1
d_gene: -
len: 13
j_gene: TRBJ2-3

CDR3aa: CASSLIPAGEQYF
CDR3nt: TGCGCCAGCAGCTTGATCCCGGCGGGCGAGCAGTACTTC
abundance: few
v_gene: TRBV5-1
d_gene: -
len: 13
j_gene: TRBJ2-7

CDR3aa: CASSLDSMNTEAFF
CDR3nt: TGTGCCAGCAGTTTAGACAGCATGAACACTGAAGCTTTCTTT
abundance: many
v_gene: TRBV12-3/TRBV12-4
d_gene: -
len: 14
j_gene: TRBJ1-1

CDR3aa: CASSLRMGKTQYF
CDR3nt: TGTGCCAGCAGCTTACGAATGGGAAAGACCCAGTACTTC
abundance: -
v_gene: TRBV7-2
d_gene: -
len: 13
j_gene: TRBJ2-5